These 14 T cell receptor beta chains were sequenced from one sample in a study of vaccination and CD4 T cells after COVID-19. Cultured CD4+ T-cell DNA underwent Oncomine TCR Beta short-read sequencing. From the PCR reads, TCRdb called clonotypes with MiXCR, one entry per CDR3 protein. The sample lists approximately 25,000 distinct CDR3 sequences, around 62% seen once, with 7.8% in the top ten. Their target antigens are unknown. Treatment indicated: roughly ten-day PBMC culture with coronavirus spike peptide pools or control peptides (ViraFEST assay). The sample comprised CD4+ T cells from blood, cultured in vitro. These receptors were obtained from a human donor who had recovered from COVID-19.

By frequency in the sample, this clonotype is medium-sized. The CDR3 protein is CSARAPGQGARGYTF. In DNA form, the CDR3 reads TGCAGTGCTAGAGCCCCGGGACAGGGGGCGCGGGGCTACACCTTC. The V and J genes are TRBV20-1 and TRBJ1-2, with 12 bases that match TRBD1. The CDR3 sequence is 15 residues long. CDR1 and CDR2 from the germline V gene are DFQATT and SNEGSKA (reference sequence). With 1 base clipped from V and 8 bases from J, the junction kept 8 bases outside the gene matches.

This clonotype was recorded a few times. This chain's CDR3 is CASSYSGGRDFLTF. CDR3 coding DNA: TGTGCCAGCAGTTACTCGGGGGGGCGAGATTTTCTCACCTTC. The chain is built from TRBV6-5 and TRBJ1-2, with D possibly being TRBD1 (6 bases). This CDR3 region has 14 residues. Germline CDR1 reads MNHEY; CDR2 reads SVGAGI. Trimming took off 0 bases at V and 13 bases at J, with 18 bases between the two ends.

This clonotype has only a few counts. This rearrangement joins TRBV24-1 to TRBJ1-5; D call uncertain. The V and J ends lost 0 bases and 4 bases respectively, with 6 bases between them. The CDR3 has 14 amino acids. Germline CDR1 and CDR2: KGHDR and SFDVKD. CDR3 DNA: TGTGCCACCAGTGATTTGCCTGGGAATCAGCCCCAGCATTTT. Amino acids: CATSDLPGNQPQHF.

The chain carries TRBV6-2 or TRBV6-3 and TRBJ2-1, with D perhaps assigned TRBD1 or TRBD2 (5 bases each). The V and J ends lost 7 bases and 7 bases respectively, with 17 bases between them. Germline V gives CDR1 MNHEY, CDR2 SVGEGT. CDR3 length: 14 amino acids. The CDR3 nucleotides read TGTGCCAGCAAATCCGGGGCTCTGAGGAATGAGCAGTTCTTC. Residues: CASKSGALRNEQFF.

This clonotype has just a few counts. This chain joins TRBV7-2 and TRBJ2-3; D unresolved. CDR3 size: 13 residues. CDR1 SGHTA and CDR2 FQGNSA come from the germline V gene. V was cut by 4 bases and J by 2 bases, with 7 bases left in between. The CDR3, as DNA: TGTGCCAGCAGCTCCTCCTACACAGATACGCAGTATTTT. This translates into CASSSSYTDTQYF.

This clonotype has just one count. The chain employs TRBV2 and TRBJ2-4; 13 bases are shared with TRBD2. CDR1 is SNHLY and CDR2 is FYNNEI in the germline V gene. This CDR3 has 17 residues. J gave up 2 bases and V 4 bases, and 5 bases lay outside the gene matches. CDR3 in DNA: TGTGCCAGCAGTGGGGGGACTAGCGGGATGTCCAAAAACATTCAGTACTTC. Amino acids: CASSGGTSGMSKNIQYF.

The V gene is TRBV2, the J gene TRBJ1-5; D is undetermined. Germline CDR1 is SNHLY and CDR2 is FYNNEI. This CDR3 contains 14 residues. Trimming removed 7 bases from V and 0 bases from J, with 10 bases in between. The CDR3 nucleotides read TGTGCCAGCACTCGCCGGCTTAGCAATCAGCCCCAGCATTTT. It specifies CASTRRLSNQPQHF.

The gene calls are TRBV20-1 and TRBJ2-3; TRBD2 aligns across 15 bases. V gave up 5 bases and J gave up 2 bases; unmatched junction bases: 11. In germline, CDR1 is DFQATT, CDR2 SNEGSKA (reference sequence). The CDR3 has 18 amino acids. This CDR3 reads CSAPINGLAGGSTDTQYF. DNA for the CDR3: TGCAGTGCTCCGATCAACGGACTAGCGGGAGGGTCCACAGATACGCAGTATTTT.

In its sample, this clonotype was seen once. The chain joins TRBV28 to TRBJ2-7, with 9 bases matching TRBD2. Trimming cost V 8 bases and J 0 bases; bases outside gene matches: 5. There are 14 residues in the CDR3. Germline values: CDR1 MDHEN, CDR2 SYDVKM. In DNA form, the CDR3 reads TGTGCCAGCCGGAATAGCGGGAGCTCCTACGAGCAGTACTTC. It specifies CASRNSGSSYEQYF.

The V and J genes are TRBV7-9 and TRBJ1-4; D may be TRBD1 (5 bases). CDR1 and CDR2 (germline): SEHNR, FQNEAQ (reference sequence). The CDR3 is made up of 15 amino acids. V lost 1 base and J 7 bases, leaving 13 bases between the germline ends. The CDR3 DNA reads TGTGCCAGCAGCTTAGTTGGGGGTTATGGTGAAAAACTGTTTTTT. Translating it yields CASSLVGGYGEKLFF.

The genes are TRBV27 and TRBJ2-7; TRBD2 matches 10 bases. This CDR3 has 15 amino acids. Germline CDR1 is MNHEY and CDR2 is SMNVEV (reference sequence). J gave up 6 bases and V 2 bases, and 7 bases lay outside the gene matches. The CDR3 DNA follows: TGTGCCAGCAGTTTACAACTAGCGGGAACTCGCGAGCAGTACTTC. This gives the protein CASSLQLAGTREQYF.

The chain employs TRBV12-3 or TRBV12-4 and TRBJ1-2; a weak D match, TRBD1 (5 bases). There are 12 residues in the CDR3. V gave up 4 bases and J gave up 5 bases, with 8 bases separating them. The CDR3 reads CASSYDSYGYTF. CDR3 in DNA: TGTGCCAGCAGTTATGACAGTTATGGCTACACCTTC.

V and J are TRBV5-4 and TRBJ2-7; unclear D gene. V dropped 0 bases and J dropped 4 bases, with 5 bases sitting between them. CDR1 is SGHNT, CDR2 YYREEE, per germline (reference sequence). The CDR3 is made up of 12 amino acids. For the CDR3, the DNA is TGTGCCAGCAGCTTGGAGGAATACGAGCAGTACTTC. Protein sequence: CASSLEEYEQYF.

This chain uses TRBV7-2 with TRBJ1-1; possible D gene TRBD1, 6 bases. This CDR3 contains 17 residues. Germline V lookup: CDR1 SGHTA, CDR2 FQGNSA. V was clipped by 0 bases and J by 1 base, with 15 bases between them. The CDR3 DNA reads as TGTGCCAGCAGCTTAGCGGGGCAGGGGAGTGGGAACACTGAAGCTTTCTTT. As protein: CASSLAGQGSGNTEAFF.